This TCR beta chain stems from a study of cytomegalovirus exposure and HLA in healthy donors. The primer mix had 60 Vbeta and 13 Jbeta primers. The protocol was immunoSEQ multiplex PCR, while the TCRdb copy is restricted to in-frame clones and leaves out a portion. The sample lists 100,000 or so clones; more than 60% were seen once. Trimming stripped 3 bases from V and 6 bases from J, with 20 bases between. Germline V gene lookup returns CDR1 SGHRS and CDR2 YFSETQ. The CDR3 runs to 16 residues. The sequence was obtained from a man aged 25-45 years in good health and CMV-seronegative. V and J are TRBV5-1 and TRBJ2-3; the D gene is possibly TRBD2 (5 bases). Input material: PBMCs. The CDR3 here is CASSSNSPGSSDTQYF. The CDR3 DNA sequence: TGCGCCAGCAGCTCCAACAGCCCGGGGAGTTCGGATACGCAGTATTTT.